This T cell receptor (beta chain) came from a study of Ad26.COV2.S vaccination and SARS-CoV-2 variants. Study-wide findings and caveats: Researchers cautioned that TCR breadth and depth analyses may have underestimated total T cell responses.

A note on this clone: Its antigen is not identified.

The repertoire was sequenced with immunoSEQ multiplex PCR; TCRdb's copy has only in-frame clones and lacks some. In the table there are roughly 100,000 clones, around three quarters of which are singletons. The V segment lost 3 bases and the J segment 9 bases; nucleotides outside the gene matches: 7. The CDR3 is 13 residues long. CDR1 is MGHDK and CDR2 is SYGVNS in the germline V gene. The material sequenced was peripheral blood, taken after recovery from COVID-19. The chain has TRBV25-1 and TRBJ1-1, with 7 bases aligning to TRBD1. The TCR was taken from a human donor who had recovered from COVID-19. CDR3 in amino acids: CASSEGSRGQAFF. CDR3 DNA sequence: TGTGCCAGCAGTGAGGGAAGTAGGGGGCAAGCTTTCTTT.